Below, 13 T cell receptor beta chains from the same sample are listed, as sequenced in a study of CD8+ T cells in alopecia areata. Extracted RNA was reverse transcribed into cDNA, the sequencing template. Here immunoSEQ multiplex PCR was the method, and the copy in TCRdb shows in-frame clones only, minus some. This repertoire shows about 64,000 clones, about 43% found once; its top ten account for roughly 22%. Treatment defined: oral pan-JAK inhibitor, 5-10 mg twice daily. Sequenced material: CD8+ T cells sorted from blood, taken around week 36, from a patient treated with tofacitinib. The receptors originated from a human donor with alopecia areata.

Only a few counts were recorded for this clone. The chain combines TRBV4-1 with TRBJ2-3, with D perhaps matching TRBD2 (5 bases). Germline CDR1 and CDR2: MGHRA and YSYEKL. The CDR3 runs to 17 residues. V was trimmed by 0 bases and J by 3 bases, leaving 16 bases between them. DNA for the CDR3: TGCGCCAGCAGCCAAGATCGCGGGCTCACCGGGACAGATACGCAGTATTTT. Translation: CASSQDRGLTGTDTQYF.

The V gene is TRBV29-1, the J gene TRBJ2-5; tentatively, D is TRBD2 (6 bases). Deletions cut 7 bases from V and 1 base from J, with 10 bases between. The CDR3 sequence is 12 residues long. Per germline, CDR1 SQVTM and CDR2 ANQGSEA. The CDR3 sequence is CSAVGGQETQYF. The CDR3 DNA sequence: TGCAGCGCCGTGGGGGGCCAAGAGACCCAGTACTTC.

The gene calls are TRBV9 and TRBJ2-2; the D gene is possibly TRBD1 (6 bases). This CDR3 contains 13 residues. Germline CDR1 SGDLS, CDR2 YYNGEE. Trimming removed 4 bases from V and 5 bases from J, with 9 bases in between. The CDR3 sequence: CASSPQGTGELFF. CDR3 in DNA: TGTGCCAGCAGCCCGCAGGGGACCGGGGAGCTGTTTTTT.

CDR3 DNA: TGTGCCAGCAGTCCGAGGACTAGCGGGAGCGGTGAGCAGTACTTC. It yields the protein CASSPRTSGSGEQYF. The chain links TRBV27 to TRBJ2-7; 13 bases map to TRBD2. V dropped 5 bases and J dropped 7; count of bases not matched to a gene: 8. Germline loops: CDR1 MNHEY, CDR2 SMNVEV (reference sequence). The CDR3 covers 15 residues.

The rearrangement joins TRBV25-1 to TRBJ2-7, with no clear D. This CDR3 has 11 amino acids. V was trimmed by 7 bases and J by 3 bases, leaving 7 bases between them. Germline assignment: CDR1 MGHDK and CDR2 SYGVNS. CDR3 amino acids: CASTLSYEQYF. DNA of the CDR3: TGTGCCAGCACCCTCAGCTACGAGCAGTACTTC.

V usage is TRBV4-1 and J usage is TRBJ1-1; D might be TRBD1 (5 bases). The CDR3 covers 13 residues. The V end was cut by 1 base, the J end by 6 bases, with 9 bases between. Germline loops: CDR1 MGHRA, CDR2 YSYEKL. The DNA for the CDR3 is TGCGCCAGCAGCCAAGGTCCGGGGCCTGAAGCTTTCTTT. The encoded protein is CASSQGPGPEAFF.

V gene TRBV15 combines with J gene TRBJ2-7; D may be TRBD2 (5 bases). CDR1 and CDR2 from the germline V gene are LNHNV and YYDKDF (reference sequence). V shed 0 bases and J shed 0 bases, with 12 bases lying between them. This CDR3 has 16 amino acids. CDR3 coding DNA: TGTGCCACCAGCAGAGATGTCAGAGGGCCCTCCTACGAGCAGTACTTC. This gives the protein CATSRDVRGPSYEQYF.

This clone was seen a few times. J is TRBJ2-7 and V is TRBV7-2; 7 positions match TRBD1. This CDR3 has 14 residues. With V trimmed by 2 bases and J by 2 bases, 3 bases remained unmatched. Germline V CDR1 and CDR2: SGHTA, FQGNSA. Here the CDR3 reads CASSLNRGAYEQYF. CDR3 nucleotide sequence: TGTGCCAGCAGCTTAAACAGGGGTGCCTACGAGCAGTACTTC. Using reference TRBV7-2 and TRBJ2-7 for the parts outside the CDR3, the full variable domain is GAGVSQSPSNKVTEKGKDVELRCDPISGHTALYWYRQSLGQGLEFLIYFQGNSAPDKSGLPSDRFSAERTGGSVSTLTIQRTQQEDSAVYLCASSLNRGAYEQYFGPGTRLTVT.

This clone is labeled medium-sized. The CDR3 nucleotides are TGTGCCAGCAGCCCGCCCAGCGGGGGGATCACAGATACGCAGTATTTT. Amino acid sequence: CASSPPSGGITDTQYF. This chain links TRBV7-9 with TRBJ2-3; 9 bases are shared with TRBD2. The CDR3 covers 16 residues. Trimming at V came to 5 bases and at J to 2 bases, leaving 8 bases not matched to a gene. Germline assignment: CDR1 SEHNR and CDR2 FQNEAQ (reference sequence). The entire variable domain, with the rest obtained from reference TRBV7-9 and TRBJ2-3, is as follows: DTGVSQNPRHKITKRGQNVTFRCDPISEHNRLYWYRQTLGQGPEFLTYFQNEAQLEKSRLLSDRFSAERPKGSFSTLEIQRTEQGDSAMYLCASSPPSGGITDTQYFGPGTRLTVL.

The rearrangement uses TRBV2 and TRBJ2-3; 8 bases line up with TRBD2. This CDR3 comprises 17 residues. Germline CDR1 and CDR2: SNHLY and FYNNEI. Trimming at V came to 4 bases and at J to 0 bases, leaving 9 bases not matched to a gene. The DNA of the CDR3 is TGTGCCAGCAGTGGAGTCACTAGCGGAAAGAGCACAGATACGCAGTATTTT. It codes for CASSGVTSGKSTDTQYF. Drawing the rest from reference TRBV2 and TRBJ2-3, the complete variable domain is EPEVTQTPSHQVTQMGQEVILRCVPISNHLYFYWYRQILGQKVEFLVSFYNNEISEKSEIFDDQFSVERPDGSNFTLKIRSTKLEDSAMYFCASSGVTSGKSTDTQYFGPGTRLTVL.

This clone was counted only a few times. The gene calls are TRBV27 and TRBJ2-1; 7 bases map to TRBD1. CDR1 and CDR2 (germline): MNHEY, SMNVEV (reference sequence). V lost 5 bases, J lost 4 bases, and 5 bases stayed unmatched. The CDR3 loop spans 14 amino acids. The CDR3: CASSPRGQYNEQFF. DNA of the CDR3: TGTGCCAGCAGTCCTCGGGGACAGTACAATGAGCAGTTCTTC.

This clone was seen more than once but under ten times. The chain combines TRBV5-1 with TRBJ2-1; D perhaps matches TRBD2 (5 bases). The CDR3 runs to 13 residues. Germline CDR1 is SGHRS and CDR2 is YFSETQ. Trimming stripped 4 bases from V and 10 bases from J, with 15 bases between. This chain's CDR3 is CASSVSANREQFF. For the CDR3, the DNA is TGCGCCAGCAGCGTTAGCGCGAATAGGGAGCAGTTCTTC.

The J gene is TRBJ1-1, the V gene TRBV4-1; 8 bases are a match to TRBD1. Germline V gives CDR1 MGHRA, CDR2 YSYEKL. V shed 4 bases, J shed 5 bases, and the junction held 27 bases outside the gene matches. The CDR3 length is 21 residues. CDR3 nucleotide sequence: TGCGCCAGCAGCCGCGGACTGAACCCGGCAGGGGGCCTGGTACTCGGAACTGAAGCTTTCTTT. Translation: CASSRGLNPAGGLVLGTEAFF.